Listed below are T cell receptor beta chains from one sample, sequenced in a study of T cell repertoires in aging, cancer and after chemotherapy. TCRdb used MiXCR to reprocess the multiplex PCR reads, holding one entry per CDR3 protein. The sample shows approximately 600 distinct CDR3 sequences, roughly 20% of them seen only once. Sequences were obtained from blood. The receptors were gathered from a human donor with a solid tumor. The CDR3 runs from the conserved cysteine through the conserved F or W. Fields, in order: CDR3 DNA, CDR3 protein, CDR3 length, clone size, V gene, J gene, D gene. A D gene is named only where the DNA matches it firmly. Rows may omit the clone size; those that give it use once, few, many or a size class.

CDR3nt: TGTGCCAGTAGTATAGGGGGGTCGGGGACTGAAGCTTTCTTT; CDR3aa: CASSIGGSGTEAFF; len: 14; abundance: large; v_gene: TRBV19; j_gene: TRBJ1-1; d_gene: .
CDR3nt: TGCAGTGCTAACCCGTCCGTTAGCGGACAAGAGACCCAGTACTTC; CDR3aa: CSANPSVSGQETQYF; len: 15; abundance: large; v_gene: TRBV20-1; j_gene: TRBJ2-5; d_gene: .
CDR3nt: TGTGCCAGCACCCCAGGGGCTGGGGCCAACGTCCTGACTTTC; CDR3aa: CASTPGAGANVLTF; len: 14; abundance: few; v_gene: TRBV9; j_gene: TRBJ2-6; d_gene: .
CDR3nt: TGTGCCAGCAGTGAGGTCGGGGAGCTGTTTTTT; CDR3aa: CASSEVGELFF; len: 11; abundance: medium-sized; v_gene: TRBV6-1; j_gene: TRBJ2-2; d_gene: .
CDR3nt: TGTGCCAGCAAAGCCGGGACAGAAAATGAAAAACTGTTTTTT; CDR3aa: CASKAGTENEKLFF; len: 14; abundance: .; v_gene: TRBV2; j_gene: TRBJ1-4; d_gene: TRBD1
CDR3nt: TGTGCCAGCAGCTTAGATCTGAACACCGGGGAGCTGTTTTTT; CDR3aa: CASSLDLNTGELFF; len: 14; abundance: few; v_gene: TRBV11-2; j_gene: TRBJ2-2; d_gene: .
CDR3nt: TGCGCCAGCACCCGGACAGGGGGCCATTACGAGCAGTACTTC; CDR3aa: CASTRTGGHYEQYF; len: 14; abundance: medium-sized; v_gene: TRBV5-1; j_gene: TRBJ2-7; d_gene: TRBD1
CDR3nt: TGTGCCAGCAGCCAGCGACAGGCAGGGAATCAGCCCCAGCATTTT; CDR3aa: CASSQRQAGNQPQHF; len: 15; abundance: .; v_gene: TRBV4-2; j_gene: TRBJ1-5; d_gene: .
CDR3nt: TGTGCCAGCAGTACCTATGTGGGGATGGGGGAGACCCAGTACTTC; CDR3aa: CASSTYVGMGETQYF; len: 15; abundance: large; v_gene: TRBV27; j_gene: TRBJ2-5; d_gene: .
CDR3nt: TGTGCCAGCACGAGGACAGCTCAAGAGACCCAGTACTTC; CDR3aa: CASTRTAQETQYF; len: 13; abundance: .; v_gene: TRBV2; j_gene: TRBJ2-5; d_gene: .
CDR3nt: TGTGCCAGCAGTGACCGAGGGGTCGGGGAAAAACTGTTTTTT; CDR3aa: CASSDRGVGEKLFF; len: 14; abundance: few; v_gene: TRBV6-5; j_gene: TRBJ1-4; d_gene: .
CDR3nt: TGTGCCAGCAGTTACGGCGGACTAGCGAGAGTGGGGGATACGCAGTATTTT; CDR3aa: CASSYGGLARVGDTQYF; len: 17; abundance: large; v_gene: TRBV6-5; j_gene: TRBJ2-3; d_gene: TRBD2
CDR3nt: TGTGCCGCGAAGGCACCCGGGACAGGTAGTACTGAAGCTTTCTTT; CDR3aa: CAAKAPGTGSTEAFF; len: 15; abundance: large; v_gene: TRBV6-5; j_gene: TRBJ1-1; d_gene: TRBD1
CDR3nt: TGTGCCAGCAGCTTAGCGCACGAAGAGACCCAGTACTTC; CDR3aa: CASSLAHEETQYF; len: 13; abundance: .; v_gene: TRBV11-3; j_gene: TRBJ2-5; d_gene: .
CDR3nt: TGTGCCAGCAGTGCGGGACTAGCCTTATATACGCAGTATTTT; CDR3aa: CASSAGLALYTQYF; len: 14; abundance: .; v_gene: TRBV2; j_gene: TRBJ2-3; d_gene: TRBD2
CDR3nt: TGTGCCAGCAGCTTAGATCAGGGTCACACAGATACGCAGTATTTT; CDR3aa: CASSLDQGHTDTQYF; len: 15; abundance: medium-sized; v_gene: TRBV11-2; j_gene: TRBJ2-3; d_gene: .
CDR3nt: TGTGCCAGCAGTTACTCGGGAGTCACAGGGACAAATGGCTACACCTTC; CDR3aa: CASSYSGVTGTNGYTF; len: 16; abundance: medium-sized; v_gene: TRBV6-2/TRBV6-3; j_gene: TRBJ1-2; d_gene: .
CDR3nt: TGTGCCAGCAGCTTAGATCCGGGTCGCGGGGAGACCCAGTACTTC; CDR3aa: CASSLDPGRGETQYF; len: 15; abundance: large; v_gene: TRBV7-2; j_gene: TRBJ2-5; d_gene: .
CDR3nt: TGTGCCAGCAGACGGACAGGGACGAAGCAGCCCCAGCATTTT; CDR3aa: CASRRTGTKQPQHF; len: 14; abundance: medium-sized; v_gene: TRBV12-3/TRBV12-4; j_gene: TRBJ1-5; d_gene: TRBD1
CDR3nt: TGTGCCAGCACCGAGGACAGTAGCAATGGCTACACCTTC; CDR3aa: CASTEDSSNGYTF; len: 13; abundance: medium-sized; v_gene: TRBV6-2/TRBV6-3; j_gene: TRBJ1-2; d_gene: .
CDR3nt: TGTGCCAGCAGCAAATCGACAGGGGGACTTGAAGCTTTCTTT; CDR3aa: CASSKSTGGLEAFF; len: 14; abundance: large; v_gene: TRBV28; j_gene: TRBJ1-1; d_gene: TRBD1